These 4 T cell receptor beta chains were all obtained from the same sample, sequenced in a study of blood T cell repertoires in COVID-19. Sequenced by immunoSEQ multiplex PCR; TCRdb stores in-frame clones only, minus some. The repertoire holds a few hundred thousand clones, with approximately 80% as singletons. Sequences were obtained from peripheral blood. Every receptor here comes from a human donor with acute or convalescent COVID-19. The donor label of this sample is uncertain.

V and J are TRBV13 and TRBJ2-2; 9 bases line up with TRBD2. J gave up 3 bases and V 2 bases, and 4 bases lay outside the gene matches. There are 16 residues in the CDR3. Germline V gene lookup returns CDR1 PRHDT and CDR2 FYEKMQ (reference sequence). This CDR3 reads CASSLRTSGYTGELFF. The DNA for the CDR3 is TGTGCCAGCAGCTTAAGAACTAGCGGGTACACCGGGGAGCTGTTTTTT.

The rearrangement uses TRBV6-1 and TRBJ2-6; D possibly corresponds to TRBD2 (6 bases). Germline V lookup: CDR1 MNHNS, CDR2 SASEGT. V lost 4 bases and J 0 bases, leaving 16 bases between the germline ends. The CDR3 consists of 18 residues. CDR3 protein: CASSVVGGWDSGANVLTF. CDR3 nucleotides: TGTGCCAGCAGTGTCGTGGGGGGATGGGACTCTGGGGCCAACGTCCTGACTTTC.

The V call is TRBV7-9, the J call TRBJ2-7; the D gene is possibly TRBD1 (5 bases). Germline V gene data show CDR1 as SEHNR and CDR2 as FQNEAQ (reference sequence). The CDR3 is 11 amino acids. Trimming shortened V by 5 bases and J by 6 bases, and 8 bases separated the two germline ends. The CDR3 is CASSPGFEQYF. The DNA of the CDR3 is TGTGCCAGCAGCCCAGGGTTCGAGCAGTACTTC.

In its sample, this clone was seen a few times. Here the CDR3 reads CASSRQLAGSYEQYF. CDR3 in DNA: TGTGCCAGCAGCCGCCAACTAGCGGGCTCCTACGAGCAGTACTTC. This chain joins TRBV3-1 (or the pseudogene TRBV3-2) and TRBJ2-7; 9 nucleotides agree with TRBD2. The CDR3 extends over 15 amino acids. Germline trimming cut 4 bases from V and 0 bases from J; bases unmatched to any gene: 4. The V gene's germline CDR1 is LGHDT and CDR2 YNNKEL (reference sequence).